This T cell receptor beta chain was captured in a study of blood T cells in healthy people across ages. A second PCR, run for roughly 6 to 11 cycles, used a sample-barcoded 5' primer plus a J-beta primer mix. Via MiXCR, TCRdb re-called the 5' RACE reads, giving one row per CDR3 protein. The sample carries 920,000 or so distinct CDR3 sequences, under 55% recorded once. Germline CDR1 and CDR2: SGHRS and YFSETQ. Trimming removed 2 bases at V and 8 bases at J, with 11 bases between. This CDR3 spans 13 amino acids. This clonotype was sampled from a woman aged 55 to 70 in good health. The sequenced material came from blood. The chain couples TRBV5-1 to TRBJ1-5; D perhaps matches TRBD1 (6 bases). CDR3 sequence reads: CASSFGPGEPQHF. In nucleotides, the CDR3 is TGCGCCAGCAGCTTCGGCCCAGGGGAGCCCCAGCATTTT.